This T cell receptor (beta chain) derives from a study of CXCR3-negative and CXCR3-positive naive CD8 T cells. Broader study findings: Partially decreased CXCR3 expression was recorded after cryopreservation, and fresh PBMCs were used in most assays. Against CXCR3-negative naive cells, CXCR3-positive naive cells showed more hydrophobic TRB CDR3s. Memory cells diverged, while naive CXCR3-positive and CXCR3-negative cells had similar TRBV-TRBJ usage.

Worth noting for this clonotype: Its target is unknown.

Sorting was done in triplicate for each CD8+ T cell subset (approximately 300,000 cells each). The authors made the TRB cDNA libraries by 5' RACE using UMI labels. From its re-call of the 5' RACE reads, TCRdb lists each CDR3 protein once, without DNA. The repertoire shows 100,000 to 150,000 distinct CDR3 sequences; the top ten hold around 0.62%. The receptor was isolated from a human donor in good health. Some clones in this sample may be carry-over from other donors' samples. The sample consisted of naive CXCR3+ CD8+ T cells from blood. Noted subset: CD45RO-CCR7+CD27+CD95- naive CD8+ T cells expressing CXCR3 (TNR3+).

The CDR3 region is CSATKVAGGTDTQYF. This rearrangement joins TRBV20-1 to TRBJ2-3; the TCRdb call, TRBD2, lacks DNA for checking. The CDR3 sequence is 15 residues long. Germline-derived CDR1 and CDR2 are DFQATT and SNEGSKA (reference sequence).